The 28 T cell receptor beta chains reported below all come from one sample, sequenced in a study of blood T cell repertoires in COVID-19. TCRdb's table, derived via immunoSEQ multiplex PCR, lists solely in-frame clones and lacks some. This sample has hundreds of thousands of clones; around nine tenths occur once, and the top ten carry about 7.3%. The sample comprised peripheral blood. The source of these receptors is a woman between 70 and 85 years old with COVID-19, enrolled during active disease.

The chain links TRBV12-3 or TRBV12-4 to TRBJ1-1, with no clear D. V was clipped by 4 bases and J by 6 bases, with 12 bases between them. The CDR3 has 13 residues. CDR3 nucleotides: TGTGCCAGCAGTTCTTCATGGCTGCCTGAAGCTTTCTTT. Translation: CASSSSWLPEAFF.

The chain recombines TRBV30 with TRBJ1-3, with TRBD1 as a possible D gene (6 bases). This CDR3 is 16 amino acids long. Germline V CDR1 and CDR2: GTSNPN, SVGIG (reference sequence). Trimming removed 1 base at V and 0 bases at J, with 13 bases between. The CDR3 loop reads CAWSGGHPSSGNTIYF. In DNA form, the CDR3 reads TGTGCCTGGAGTGGGGGACATCCGAGCTCTGGAAACACCATATATTTT.

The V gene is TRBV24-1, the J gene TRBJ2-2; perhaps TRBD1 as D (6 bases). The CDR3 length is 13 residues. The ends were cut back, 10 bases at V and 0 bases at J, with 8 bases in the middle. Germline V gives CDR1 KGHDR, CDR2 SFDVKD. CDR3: CATGHPNTGELFF. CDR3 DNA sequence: TGTGCCACGGGACACCCGAACACCGGGGAGCTGTTTTTT.

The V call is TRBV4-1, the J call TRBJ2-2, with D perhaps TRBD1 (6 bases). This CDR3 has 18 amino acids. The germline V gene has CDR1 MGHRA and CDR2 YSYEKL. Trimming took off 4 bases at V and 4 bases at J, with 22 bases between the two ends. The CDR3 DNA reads TGCGCCAGCAGCCCACTTTGGGAGACAGGTATCCTCACCGGGGAGCTGTTTTTT. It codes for CASSPLWETGILTGELFF.

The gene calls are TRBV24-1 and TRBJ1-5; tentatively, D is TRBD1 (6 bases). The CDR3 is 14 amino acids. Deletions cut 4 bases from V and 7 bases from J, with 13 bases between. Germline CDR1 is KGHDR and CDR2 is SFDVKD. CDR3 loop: CATSETGRGQPQHF. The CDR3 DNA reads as TGTGCCACCAGTGAAACAGGGCGGGGGCAGCCCCAGCATTTT.

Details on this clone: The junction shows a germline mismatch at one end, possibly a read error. The CDR3 reads CASSLDRGEQYF. CDR3 in DNA: TGTGCCAGTAGTTTAGACAGGGGCGAGCAGTACTTC. The V and J genes are TRBV19 and TRBJ2-7, with 8 nucleotides matching TRBD1. There are 12 residues in the CDR3. The germline V gene encodes CDR1 LNHDA and CDR2 SQIVND (reference sequence).

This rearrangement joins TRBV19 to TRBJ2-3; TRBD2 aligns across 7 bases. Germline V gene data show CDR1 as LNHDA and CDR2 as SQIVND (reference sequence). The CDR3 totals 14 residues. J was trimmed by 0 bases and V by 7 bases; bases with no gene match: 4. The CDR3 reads CASNRAGSTDTQYF. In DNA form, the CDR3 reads TGTGCCAGTAACAGAGCGGGGAGCACAGATACGCAGTATTTT.

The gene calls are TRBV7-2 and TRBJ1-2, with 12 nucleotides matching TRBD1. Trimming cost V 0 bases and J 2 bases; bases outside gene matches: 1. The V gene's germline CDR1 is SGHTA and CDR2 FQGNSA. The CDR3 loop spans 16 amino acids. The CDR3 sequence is CASSLAGTGGNYGYTF. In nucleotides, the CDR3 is TGTGCCAGCAGCTTAGCCGGGACAGGGGGCAACTATGGCTACACCTTC.

The CDR3 protein is CASTEKAGGPTDTQYF. The CDR3 nucleotides read TGTGCCAGCACCGAAAAAGCGGGGGGGCCCACAGATACGCAGTATTTT. The J gene is TRBJ2-3, the V gene TRBV5-4; 10 bases match TRBD2. V shed 6 bases, J shed 2 bases, and the junction held 9 bases outside the gene matches. Germline V gives CDR1 SGHNT, CDR2 YYREEE (reference sequence). The CDR3 has 16 amino acids.

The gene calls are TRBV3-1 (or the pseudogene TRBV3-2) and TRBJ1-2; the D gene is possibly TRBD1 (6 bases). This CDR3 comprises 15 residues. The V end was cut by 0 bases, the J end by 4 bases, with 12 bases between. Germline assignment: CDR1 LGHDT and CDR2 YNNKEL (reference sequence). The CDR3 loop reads CASSQDPGDSYGYTF. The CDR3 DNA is TGTGCCAGCAGCCAAGATCCAGGGGATTCCTATGGCTACACCTTC.

In nucleotides, the CDR3 is TGCGCCAGCAGCTTGGCTCCTAGGCCAAACTATGGCTACACCTTC. It yields the protein CASSLAPRPNYGYTF. The J gene is TRBJ1-2, the V gene TRBV5-1; no firm D call. V shed 0 bases and J shed 2 bases, with 11 bases lying between them. The length of the CDR3 is 15 residues. Germline CDR1 SGHRS, CDR2 YFSETQ.

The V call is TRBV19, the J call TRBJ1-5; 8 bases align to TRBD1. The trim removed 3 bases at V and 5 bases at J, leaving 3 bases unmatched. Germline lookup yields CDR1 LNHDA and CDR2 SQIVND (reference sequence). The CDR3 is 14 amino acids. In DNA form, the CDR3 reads TGTGCCAGTAGTATGGACAGGGTATATCAGCCCCAGCATTTT. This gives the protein CASSMDRVYQPQHF. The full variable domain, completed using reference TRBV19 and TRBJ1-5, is DGGITQSPKYLFRKEGQNVTLSCEQNLNHDAMYWYRQDPGQGLRLIYYSQIVNDFQKGDIAEGYSVSREKKESFPLTVTSAQKNPTAFYLCASSMDRVYQPQHFGDGTRLSIL.

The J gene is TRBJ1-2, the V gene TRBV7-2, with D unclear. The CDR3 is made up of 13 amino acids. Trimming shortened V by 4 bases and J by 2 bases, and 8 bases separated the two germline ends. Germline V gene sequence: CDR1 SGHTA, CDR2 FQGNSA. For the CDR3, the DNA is TGTGCCAGCAGCTATAATGAGAACTATGGCTACACCTTC. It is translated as CASSYNENYGYTF.

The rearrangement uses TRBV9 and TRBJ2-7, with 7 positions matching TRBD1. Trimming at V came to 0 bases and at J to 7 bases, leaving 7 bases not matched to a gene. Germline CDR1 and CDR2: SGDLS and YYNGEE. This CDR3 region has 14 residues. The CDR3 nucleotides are TGTGCCAGCAGCGTAGAGGCCCAGGACAGGGAGCAGTACTTC. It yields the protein CASSVEAQDREQYF. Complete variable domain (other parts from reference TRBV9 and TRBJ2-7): DSGVTQTPKHLITATGQRVTLRCSPRSGDLSVYWYQQSLDQGLQFLIQYYNGEERAKGNILERFSAQQFPDLHSELNLSSLELGDSALYFCASSVEAQDREQYFGPGTRLTVT.

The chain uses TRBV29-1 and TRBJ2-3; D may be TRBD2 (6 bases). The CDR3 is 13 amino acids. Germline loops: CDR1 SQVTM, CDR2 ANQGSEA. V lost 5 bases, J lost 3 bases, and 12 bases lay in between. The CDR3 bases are TGCAGCGTTAAAACGGAGGGAACAGATACGCAGTATTTT. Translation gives CSVKTEGTDTQYF.

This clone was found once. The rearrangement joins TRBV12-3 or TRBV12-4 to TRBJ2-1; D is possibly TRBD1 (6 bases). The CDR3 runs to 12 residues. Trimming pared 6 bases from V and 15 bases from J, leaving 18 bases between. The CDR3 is CASRYRDTERFF. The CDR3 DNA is TGTGCCAGCAGATATCGGGACACCGAACGGTTCTTC.

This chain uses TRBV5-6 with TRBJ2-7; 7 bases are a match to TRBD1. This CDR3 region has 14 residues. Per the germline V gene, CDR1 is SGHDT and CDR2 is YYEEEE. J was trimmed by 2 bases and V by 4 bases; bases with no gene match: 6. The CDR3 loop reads CASSPRQGAYEQYF. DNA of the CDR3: TGTGCCAGCAGCCCCCGGCAGGGGGCCTACGAGCAGTACTTC.

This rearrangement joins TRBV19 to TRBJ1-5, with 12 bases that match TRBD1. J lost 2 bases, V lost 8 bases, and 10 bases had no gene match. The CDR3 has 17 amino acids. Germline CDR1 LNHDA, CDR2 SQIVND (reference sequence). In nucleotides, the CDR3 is TGTGCCAGTCTCGGGGACAGGGGGCATGGGGGCAATCAGCCCCAGCATTTT. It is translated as CASLGDRGHGGNQPQHF. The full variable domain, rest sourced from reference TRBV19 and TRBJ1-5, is DGGITQSPKYLFRKEGQNVTLSCEQNLNHDAMYWYRQDPGQGLRLIYYSQIVNDFQKGDIAEGYSVSREKKESFPLTVTSAQKNPTAFYLCASLGDRGHGGNQPQHFGDGTRLSIL.

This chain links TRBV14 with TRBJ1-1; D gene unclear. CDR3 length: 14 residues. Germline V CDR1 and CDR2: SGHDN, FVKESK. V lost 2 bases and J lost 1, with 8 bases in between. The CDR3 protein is CASSQYSPNTEAFF. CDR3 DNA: TGTGCCAGCAGCCAATATAGCCCGAACACTGAAGCTTTCTTT.

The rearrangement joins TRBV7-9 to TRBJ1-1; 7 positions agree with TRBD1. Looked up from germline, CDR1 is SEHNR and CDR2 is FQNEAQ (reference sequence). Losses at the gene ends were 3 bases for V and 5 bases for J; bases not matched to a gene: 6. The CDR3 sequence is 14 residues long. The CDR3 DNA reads TGTGCCAGCAGCTTGTCAGGGGGACTGACTGAAGCTTTCTTT. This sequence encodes CASSLSGGLTEAFF.

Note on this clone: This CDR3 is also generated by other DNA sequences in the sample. The CDR3 region is CASSSGGNYGYTF. CDR3 DNA sequence: TGCGCCAGCAGTTCGGGAGGCAACTATGGCTACACCTTC. The V gene is TRBV5-1, the J gene TRBJ1-2, with unresolved D. Germline loops: CDR1 SGHRS, CDR2 YFSETQ. The ends were cut back, 5 bases at V and 2 bases at J, with 10 bases in the middle. This CDR3 is 13 amino acids long.

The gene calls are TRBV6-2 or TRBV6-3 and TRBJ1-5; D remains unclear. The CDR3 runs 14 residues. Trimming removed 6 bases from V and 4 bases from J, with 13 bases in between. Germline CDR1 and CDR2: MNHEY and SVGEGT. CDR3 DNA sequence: TGTGCCAGCAGCCTCGGGTCACTAAATCAGCCCCAGCATTTT. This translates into CASSLGSLNQPQHF.

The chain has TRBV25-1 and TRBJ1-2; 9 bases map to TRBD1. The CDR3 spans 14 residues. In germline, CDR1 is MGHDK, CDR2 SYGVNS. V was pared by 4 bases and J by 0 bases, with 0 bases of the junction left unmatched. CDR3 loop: CASSGTGANYGYTF. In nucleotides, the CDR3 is TGTGCCAGCAGTGGGACAGGGGCTAACTATGGCTACACCTTC.

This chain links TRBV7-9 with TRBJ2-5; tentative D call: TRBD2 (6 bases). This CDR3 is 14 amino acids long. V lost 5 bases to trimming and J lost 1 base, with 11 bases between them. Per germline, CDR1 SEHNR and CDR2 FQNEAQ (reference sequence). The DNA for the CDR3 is TGTGCCAGCAGCCCGGGACTTATCCAAGAGACCCAGTACTTC. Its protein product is CASSPGLIQETQYF.

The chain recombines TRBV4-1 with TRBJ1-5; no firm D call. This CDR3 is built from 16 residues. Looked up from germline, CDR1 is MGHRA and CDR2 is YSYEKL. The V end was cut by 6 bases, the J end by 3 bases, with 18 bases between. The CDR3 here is CASSRGSDGNNQPQHF. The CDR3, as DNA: TGCGCCAGCAGTCGAGGGTCAGACGGTAACAATCAGCCCCAGCATTTT.

The CDR3 nucleotides read TGTGCCACCCGAGCGGGACTAGCGGGGGAGCAGTTCTTC. It translates to CATRAGLAGEQFF. The gene calls are TRBV10-3 and TRBJ2-1; TRBD2 aligns across 13 bases. CDR3 length equals 13 residues. The germline V gene has CDR1 ENHRY and CDR2 SYGVKD. The V gene end was trimmed by 10 bases and the J gene end by 10 bases; junction bases not matched to a gene: 7.

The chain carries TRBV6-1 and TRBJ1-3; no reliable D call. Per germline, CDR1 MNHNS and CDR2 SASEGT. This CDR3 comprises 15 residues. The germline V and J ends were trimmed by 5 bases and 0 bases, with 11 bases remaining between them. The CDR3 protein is CASSLAPYSGNTIYF. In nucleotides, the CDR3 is TGTGCCAGCAGTCTAGCCCCTTACTCTGGAAACACCATATATTTT.

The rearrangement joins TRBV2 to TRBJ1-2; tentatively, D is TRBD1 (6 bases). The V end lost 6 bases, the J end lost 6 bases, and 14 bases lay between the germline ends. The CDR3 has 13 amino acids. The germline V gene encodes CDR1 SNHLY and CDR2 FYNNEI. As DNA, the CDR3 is TGTGCCAGCAGCTACAACAGGGAGCATGGCTACACCTTC. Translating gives CASSYNREHGYTF.